Shown below are 13 T cell receptor beta chains from a single sample sequenced in a study of T cell responses to AZD1222 COVID-19 vaccine. Only in-frame clones appear in the TCRdb table, and some are missing; sequencing was by immunoSEQ multiplex PCR. Among 140,000 to 150,000 clones, 82% were seen once, and the ten largest hold roughly 4%. The source was peripheral blood, collected on day 0 of MenACWY control vaccination. These receptors were taken from an adult in good health.

The CDR3 sequence is CASSWGRGGYQPQHF. The CDR3 DNA reads as TGTGCCAGCAGCTGGGGACGGGGAGGGTATCAGCCCCAGCATTTT. The V call is TRBV6-2 or TRBV6-3, the J call TRBJ1-5; D is possibly TRBD1 (5 bases). CDR3 size: 15 residues. The V gene lost 6 bases and the J gene lost 5 bases, with 17 bases spanning the gap. In germline, CDR1 is MNHEY, CDR2 SVGEGT.

The gene calls are TRBV28 and TRBJ1-4, with TRBD1 as a possible D gene (5 bases). The ends were cut back, 2 bases at V and 13 bases at J, with 11 bases in the middle. This CDR3 is 12 amino acids long. Germline V CDR1 and CDR2: MDHEN, SYDVKM. In nucleotides, the CDR3 is TGTGCCAGCAGTTTAGTGGGGCAGTCACTGTTTTTT. Translating gives CASSLVGQSLFF.

This chain joins TRBV19 and TRBJ1-3; no definite D call. V lost 3 bases and J 5 bases, leaving 2 bases between the germline ends. The CDR3 loop spans 11 amino acids. Per the germline V gene, CDR1 is LNHDA and CDR2 is SQIVND (reference sequence). This chain's CDR3 is CASSIRNTIYF. CDR3 sequence (DNA): TGTGCCAGTAGTATTCGAAACACCATATATTTT.

The chain has TRBV9 and TRBJ1-1; D perhaps matches TRBD1 (6 bases). There are 18 residues in the CDR3. V gave up 3 bases and J gave up 0 bases, with 21 bases separating them. Looked up from germline, CDR1 is SGDLS and CDR2 is YYNGEE. CDR3 sequence (DNA): TGTGCCAGCAGCGCCGCCGGGACAAGGCCTTTATTGAACACTGAAGCTTTCTTT. This codes for CASSAAGTRPLLNTEAFF.

This chain joins TRBV7-9 and TRBJ1-1; D unclear. Deletions cut 3 bases from V and 4 bases from J, with 9 bases between. This CDR3 comprises 13 residues. Looked up from germline, CDR1 is SEHNR and CDR2 is FQNEAQ (reference sequence). The CDR3 sequence is CASSLGTRTEAFF. Written as DNA, the CDR3 is TGTGCCAGCAGCTTGGGCACTCGCACTGAAGCTTTCTTT.

The genes are TRBV15 and TRBJ1-2; TRBD1 might be the D (6 bases). This CDR3 contains 14 residues. The germline V gene has CDR1 LNHNV and CDR2 YYDKDF (reference sequence). The germline V and J ends were trimmed by 1 base and 2 bases, with 8 bases remaining between them. In DNA, the CDR3 is TGTGCCACCAGCAGAGGTGACAGGAACTATGGCTACACCTTC. It specifies CATSRGDRNYGYTF.

The chain carries TRBV28 and TRBJ1-1; perhaps TRBD1 as D (6 bases). The length of the CDR3 is 14 residues. Germline CDR1 is MDHEN and CDR2 is SYDVKM. Trimming stripped 6 bases from V and 5 bases from J, with 16 bases between. Written as DNA, the CDR3 is TGTGCCAGCAGAAACACCGGGACAACTACTGAAGCTTTCTTT. Its translation is CASRNTGTTTEAFF.

The rearrangement joins TRBV27 to TRBJ2-1; 9 nucleotides align to TRBD1. J gave up 4 bases and V 6 bases, and 10 bases lay outside the gene matches. The CDR3 runs 16 residues. Looked up from germline, CDR1 is MNHEY and CDR2 is SMNVEV (reference sequence). The CDR3 region has the DNA TGTGCCAGCAGCCCCCGGGCGGGACAGGGTTACAATGAGCAGTTCTTC. Translating gives CASSPRAGQGYNEQFF.

The gene calls are TRBV11-2 and TRBJ1-2; D is undetermined. CDR1 is SGHAT and CDR2 is FQNNGV in the germline V gene. The CDR3 contains 13 residues. The V end lost 1 base, the J end lost 8 bases, and 11 bases lay between the germline ends. The CDR3 sequence is CASSLGFLGGYTF. In DNA, the CDR3 is TGTGCCAGCAGCTTAGGGTTCTTGGGAGGCTACACCTTC.

The CDR3 loop reads CAWSVRKGEGQSPLHF. The CDR3 DNA sequence: TGTGCCTGGAGTGTAAGGAAGGGGGAGGGACAGTCACCCCTCCACTTT. The genes are TRBV30 and TRBJ1-6; 7 positions agree with TRBD1. The CDR3 has 16 residues. Germline V lookup: CDR1 GTSNPN, CDR2 SVGIG (reference sequence). Trimming took 0 bases from V and 10 from J; bases not matched to a gene: 12.

In DNA, the CDR3 is TGTGCCAGCAGCTTGGGAGCGGGGGTTCCTTACGAGCAGTACTTC. Translating gives CASSLGAGVPYEQYF. The chain is built from TRBV5-6 and TRBJ2-7; 8 bases align to TRBD2. The CDR3 consists of 15 residues. Germline V gene sequence: CDR1 SGHDT, CDR2 YYEEEE. With V trimmed by 0 bases and J by 4 bases, 6 bases remained unmatched.

J is TRBJ1-2 and V is TRBV3-1 (or the pseudogene TRBV3-2), with 8 positions matching TRBD1. The junction had 2 bases not matched to a gene; V was cut back by 2 bases and J by 3 bases. CDR1 and CDR2 (germline): LGHDT, YNNKEL (reference sequence). The CDR3 loop spans 14 amino acids. The CDR3 region is CASSQRDRHYGYTF. In nucleotides, the CDR3 is TGTGCCAGCAGCCAACGGGACAGGCACTATGGCTACACCTTC.

CDR3 loop: CASSPTGQETQYF. In nucleotides, the CDR3 is TGTGCCAGCTCACCGACGGGACAAGAGACCCAGTACTTC. The chain uses TRBV18 and TRBJ2-5; TRBD2 is a possible D gene (5 bases). CDR1 is KGHSH, CDR2 LQKENI, per germline. The CDR3 length is 13 residues. V lost 3 bases to trimming and J lost 2 bases, with 7 bases between them.